A selection of T cell receptor beta chains follows, all from one sample in a study of a mutant IDH1 vaccine in newly diagnosed glioma. No antigen has been identified for these receptors. Produced via immunoSEQ multiplex PCR; TCRdb's table is partial and in-frame only. The repertoire consists of 70,000 to 95,000 clones, with approximately 89% occurring once and the leading ten covering approximately 0.8%. The specimen comprised PBMCs, sampled from a glioma patient whose treatment included an IDH1 peptide vaccine. These receptors originate from a woman aged 45-65 years with glioma. Each CDR3 is given with its conserved first and last residue. D genes are given only for firm matches. Rows give clone size only sometimes, using once, few, many, or a class for an expanded clone.

J gene: TRBJ1-2
clone size: few
D gene: -
V gene: TRBV5-4
CDR3 DNA: TGTGCCAGCAGCTTGTCGGCAGGGAGCCATGGCTACACCTTC
CDR3 protein: CASSLSAGSHGYTF

J gene: TRBJ2-5
clone size: -
D gene: -
V gene: TRBV13
CDR3 DNA: TGTGCCAGCAGCGGCCGGGCCCTAAAGCGAGAGACCCAGTACTTC
CDR3 protein: CASSGRALKRETQYF

J gene: TRBJ2-7
clone size: -
D gene: -
V gene: TRBV5-1
CDR3 DNA: TGCGCCAGCAGCTTGGGGGAGGAGCAGTACTTC
CDR3 protein: CASSLGEEQYF

J gene: TRBJ2-7
clone size: -
D gene: -
V gene: TRBV7-9
CDR3 DNA: TGTGCCTCCCGTGGAGGGAGAACACAGTACTTC
CDR3 protein: CASRGGRTQYF

J gene: TRBJ2-3
clone size: -
D gene: -
V gene: TRBV4-2
CDR3 DNA: TGTGCCAGCAGCCAGGTCAGCACAGATACGCAGTATTTT
CDR3 protein: CASSQVSTDTQYF

J gene: TRBJ2-1
clone size: -
D gene: TRBD1
V gene: TRBV29-1
CDR3 DNA: TGCAGCGTCGCCCTACAGGGGGCGGTCTACAATGAGCAGTTCTTC
CDR3 protein: CSVALQGAVYNEQFF

J gene: TRBJ2-7
clone size: -
D gene: TRBD1
V gene: TRBV4-1
CDR3 DNA: TGCGCCAGCAGCCCGGGGACAGGCGAAAGCTACGAGCAGTACTTC
CDR3 protein: CASSPGTGESYEQYF

J gene: TRBJ2-1
clone size: -
D gene: TRBD2
V gene: TRBV5-4
CDR3 DNA: TGTGCCAGCAGCTTGGCCAGTAGCGGGCTTCTCGGTTACAATGAGCAGTTCTTC
CDR3 protein: CASSLASSGLLGYNEQFF

J gene: TRBJ1-1
clone size: few
D gene: -
V gene: TRBV7-8
CDR3 DNA: TGTGCCAGCAGCTTAGCCCGGGGCAACACTGAAGCTTTCTTT
CDR3 protein: CASSLARGNTEAFF

J gene: TRBJ2-7
clone size: -
D gene: -
V gene: TRBV4-1
CDR3 DNA: TGCGCCAGCAGCCAAGAAGCTGACCTGGGCCCCGAGCAGTACTTC
CDR3 protein: CASSQEADLGPEQYF

J gene: TRBJ2-5
clone size: -
D gene: -
V gene: TRBV9
CDR3 DNA: TGTGCCAGCAGCGCTACAACATCCGGGGAGGCCCAGTACTTC
CDR3 protein: CASSATTSGEAQYF

J gene: TRBJ1-4
clone size: -
D gene: -
V gene: TRBV6-5
CDR3 DNA: TGTGCCAGCAGTCCCGGACTTCTCAAGGTAGAAAAACTGTTTTTT
CDR3 protein: CASSPGLLKVEKLFF

J gene: TRBJ2-1
clone size: -
D gene: -
V gene: TRBV28
CDR3 DNA: TGTGCCAGCAGCCCCTCGGGTCGGGACAATGAGCAGTTCTTC
CDR3 protein: CASSPSGRDNEQFF

J gene: TRBJ2-1
clone size: -
D gene: TRBD2
V gene: TRBV9
CDR3 DNA: TGTGCCAGCAGCGTCTCAAGCGGGAGAGCTGGCAATGAGCAGTTCTTC
CDR3 protein: CASSVSSGRAGNEQFF

J gene: TRBJ1-2
clone size: few
D gene: -
V gene: TRBV7-9
CDR3 DNA: TGTGCCAGCAGCTTAGCGGGCAGGGAGGGAGGCTACACCTTC
CDR3 protein: CASSLAGREGGYTF

J gene: TRBJ1-5
clone size: few
D gene: TRBD1
V gene: TRBV28
CDR3 DNA: TGTGCCAGCAGTTTATCGGCAGGGGGCGCAGGTCCCCAGCATTTT
CDR3 protein: CASSLSAGGAGPQHF

J gene: TRBJ2-7
clone size: few
D gene: TRBD1
V gene: TRBV9
CDR3 DNA: TGTGCCAGCAGCAAAGGACAGGGGATGTACGAGCAGTACTTC
CDR3 protein: CASSKGQGMYEQYF

J gene: TRBJ2-5
clone size: -
D gene: -
V gene: TRBV18
CDR3 DNA: TGTGCCAGCTCACGATGGGCAGGGGTGGACCAAGAGACCCAGTACTTC
CDR3 protein: CASSRWAGVDQETQYF

J gene: TRBJ1-5
clone size: -
D gene: -
V gene: TRBV5-1
CDR3 DNA: TGCGCCAGCAGCTTGGAACCTCGCGGTCTCAATCAGCCCCAGCATTTT
CDR3 protein: CASSLEPRGLNQPQHF

J gene: TRBJ2-1
clone size: -
D gene: -
V gene: TRBV27
CDR3 DNA: TGTGCCAGCAGTTTGGGCTTCTCCTCCTACAATGAGCAGTTCTTC
CDR3 protein: CASSLGFSSYNEQFF

J gene: TRBJ2-2
clone size: -
D gene: TRBD2
V gene: TRBV9
CDR3 DNA: TGTGCCAGCAGCTTACTTAGCGGGAGAAACACCGGGGAGCTGTTTTTT
CDR3 protein: CASSLLSGRNTGELFF

J gene: TRBJ2-7
clone size: -
D gene: -
V gene: TRBV7-9
CDR3 DNA: TGTGCCAGCAGCCAGGAACGTGGCGAGCAGTACTTC
CDR3 protein: CASSQERGEQYF

J gene: TRBJ1-2
clone size: -
D gene: -
V gene: TRBV27
CDR3 DNA: TGTGCCAGCACCGTTTTAAGTCGACTAGGGGGGGCTGACGGCTACACCTTC
CDR3 protein: CASTVLSRLGGADGYTF

J gene: TRBJ2-1
clone size: -
D gene: TRBD2
V gene: TRBV6-5
CDR3 DNA: TGTGCCAGCAGTTACGGACTAGCGGGAGTGGATGAGCAGTTCTTC
CDR3 protein: CASSYGLAGVDEQFF

J gene: TRBJ1-1
clone size: -
D gene: TRBD1
V gene: TRBV27
CDR3 DNA: TGTGCCAGCAGTTCGTGGACAGGGGGTATGAACACTGAAGCTTTCTTT
CDR3 protein: CASSSWTGGMNTEAFF

J gene: TRBJ1-1
clone size: once
D gene: -
V gene: TRBV30
CDR3 DNA: TGTGCCTACGAGGGGACTTTGGGCACTGAAGCTTTCTTT
CDR3 protein: CAYEGTLGTEAFF

J gene: TRBJ2-5
clone size: -
D gene: -
V gene: TRBV5-1
CDR3 DNA: TGCGCCAGCACAATGGACCAAGAGACCCAGTACTTC
CDR3 protein: CASTMDQETQYF

J gene: TRBJ1-1
clone size: -
D gene: -
V gene: TRBV10-3
CDR3 DNA: TGTGCCATCAGTAGCAGCGCCATGAACACTGAAGCTTTCTTT
CDR3 protein: CAISSSAMNTEAFF

J gene: TRBJ2-2
clone size: -
D gene: TRBD2
V gene: TRBV5-1
CDR3 DNA: TGCGCCAGCAGCGTCAAGCGGGAGGGCACCGGGGAGCTGTTTTTT
CDR3 protein: CASSVKREGTGELFF

J gene: TRBJ1-3
clone size: few
D gene: -
V gene: TRBV5-1
CDR3 DNA: TGCGCCAGCAGCTTGGATGGCTCTGGAAACACCATATATTTT
CDR3 protein: CASSLDGSGNTIYF

J gene: TRBJ2-1
clone size: -
D gene: TRBD1
V gene: TRBV7-8
CDR3 DNA: TGTGCCAGCAGCTTAGGACAGGGAATACACAATGAGCAGTTCTTC
CDR3 protein: CASSLGQGIHNEQFF

J gene: TRBJ2-7
clone size: -
D gene: TRBD2
V gene: TRBV29-1
CDR3 DNA: TGCAGCGTTGGGACTAGCGGGAACCGAGTCGAGCAGTACTTC
CDR3 protein: CSVGTSGNRVEQYF

J gene: TRBJ1-2
clone size: -
D gene: -
V gene: TRBV18
CDR3 DNA: TGTGCCAGCTCACCAAGATCGGAACCCTCGGGGAACTATGGCTACACCTTC
CDR3 protein: CASSPRSEPSGNYGYTF

J gene: TRBJ2-2
clone size: -
D gene: TRBD1
V gene: TRBV9
CDR3 DNA: TGTGCCAGCAGCGTCGGGGACAGGGGAACCGGGGAGCTGTTTTTT
CDR3 protein: CASSVGDRGTGELFF

J gene: TRBJ2-5
clone size: -
D gene: TRBD2
V gene: TRBV4-1
CDR3 DNA: TGCGCCAGCAGCCCCCTTTTAGCGGGAGGAGAGACCCAGTACTTC
CDR3 protein: CASSPLLAGGETQYF

J gene: TRBJ1-3
clone size: -
D gene: -
V gene: TRBV9
CDR3 DNA: TGTGCCTCTACGGGCGGGGTATTCTCTGGAAACACCATATATTTT
CDR3 protein: CASTGGVFSGNTIYF

J gene: TRBJ2-7
clone size: -
D gene: TRBD2
V gene: TRBV5-6
CDR3 DNA: TGTGCCAGCAGTCTACCCCCGACATGGGGGGGCGAGCAGTACTTC
CDR3 protein: CASSLPPTWGGEQYF

J gene: TRBJ2-3
clone size: -
D gene: TRBD2
V gene: TRBV6-5
CDR3 DNA: TGTGCCAGCCGGACTAGCGCGGCCACAGATACGCAGTATTTT
CDR3 protein: CASRTSAATDTQYF

J gene: TRBJ2-7
clone size: -
D gene: -
V gene: TRBV21-1
CDR3 DNA: TGTGCCAGCAGCAATCTCTCTAATGAGGGGGGATACTACGAGCAGTACTTC
CDR3 protein: CASSNLSNEGGYYEQYF

J gene: TRBJ2-1
clone size: -
D gene: -
V gene: TRBV6-5
CDR3 DNA: TGTGCCAGCAGTTATGGGGGGCGGGGTGAGCAGTTCTTC
CDR3 protein: CASSYGGRGEQFF

J gene: TRBJ2-7
clone size: -
D gene: -
V gene: TRBV5-1
CDR3 DNA: TGCGCCAGCAGCTTGGGGGAGGGGACAGTGTCCTACGAGCAGTACTTC
CDR3 protein: CASSLGEGTVSYEQYF